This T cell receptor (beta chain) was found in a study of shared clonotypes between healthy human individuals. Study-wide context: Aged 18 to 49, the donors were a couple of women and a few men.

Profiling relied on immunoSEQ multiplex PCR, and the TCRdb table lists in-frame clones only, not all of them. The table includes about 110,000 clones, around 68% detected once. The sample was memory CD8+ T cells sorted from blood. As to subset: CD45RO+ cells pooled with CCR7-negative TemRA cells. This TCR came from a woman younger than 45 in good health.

CDR3 sequence: CASSESQTSGTTDTQYF. CDR3 coding DNA: TGTGCCAGCAGTGAATCCCAGACTAGCGGAACCACAGATACGCAGTATTTT. V gene TRBV25-1 combines with J gene TRBJ2-3; 9 bases agree with TRBD2. CDR1 is MGHDK, CDR2 SYGVNS, per germline. This CDR3 region has 17 residues. Trimming took 1 base from V and 2 from J; bases not matched to a gene: 7.